This T cell receptor beta chain stems from a study of identical twins. Broader study findings: For out-of-frame beta sequences, excess twin sharing was weaker.

As to this clonotype: Antigen: not known.

TCRdb re-derived calls from the 5' RACE reads in MiXCR, one entry per CDR3 protein. The sample records around 500,000 distinct CDR3 sequences, more than 13% being singletons. The V end was cut by 6 bases, the J end by 9 bases, with 15 bases between. The CDR3 sequence is 13 residues long. Every donor was a healthy Caucasian. These data were also reused for a study on yellow fever vaccine responses in identical twins. That source reports: In identical twins, vaccine T cell responses appeared partly shared and partly individual.

The sample was CD4+ T cells sorted from blood. V usage is TRBV12-3 or TRBV12-4 and J usage is TRBJ2-4; D ambiguous. The sequence came from a woman aged 18-29 years in good health. CDR3 in DNA: TGTGCCAGCAGACCCTCCCAAGTCCGCATTCAGTACTTC. Protein product: CASRPSQVRIQYF.